This T cell receptor beta chain comes out of a study of vaccination and CD4 T cells after COVID-19. At the level of the study: Control wells got either CEFX epitopes, HIV-1 Nef peptides, or no peptide at all. Study-level results: Median reactive clonotypes, those recognizing SARS-CoV-2, rose from about 22 to 38, not significantly.

Once obtained from cultured CD4+ T cells, the DNA was sequenced using the Oncomine TCR Beta short-read assay. It was from cultured CD4+ T cells that genomic DNA was extracted. One entry per CDR3 protein results from TCRdb running MiXCR on the PCR reads. In the table there are 11,000 to 15,000 distinct CDR3 sequences, about 53% of which are singletons. Stated treatment: approximately 11-day PBMC culture with coronavirus spike peptide pools or control peptides (ViraFEST assay). The CDR3 length is 15 residues. V shed 3 bases, J shed 6 bases, and the junction held 11 bases outside the gene matches. Germline CDR1 MDHEN, CDR2 SYDVKM. Regarding this clonotype: The antigen remains undetermined.

The sample here was CD4+ T cells from blood, cultured in vitro, taken before SARS-CoV-2 vaccination. This TCR was sampled from a human donor who had recovered from COVID-19. This chain connects TRBV28 to TRBJ2-7, with 7 bases that match TRBD2. The CDR3 coding sequence is TGTGCCAGCAGTTTGCAACTGGCGGGAGTAGGCGAGCAGTACTTC. Encoded protein: CASSLQLAGVGEQYF.